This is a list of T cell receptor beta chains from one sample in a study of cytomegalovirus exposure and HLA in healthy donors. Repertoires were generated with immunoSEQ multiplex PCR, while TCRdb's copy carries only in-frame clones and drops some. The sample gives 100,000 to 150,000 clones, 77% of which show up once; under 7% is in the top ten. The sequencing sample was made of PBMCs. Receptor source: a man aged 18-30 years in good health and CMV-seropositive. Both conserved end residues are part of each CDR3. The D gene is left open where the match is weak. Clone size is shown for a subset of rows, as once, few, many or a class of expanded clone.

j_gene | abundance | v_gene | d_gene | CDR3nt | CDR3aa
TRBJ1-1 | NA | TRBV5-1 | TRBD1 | TGCGCCAGCAGCCCCCAAGGGGGCTTTAGGAACACTGAAGCTTTCTTT | CASSPQGGFRNTEAFF
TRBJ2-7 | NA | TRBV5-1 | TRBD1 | TGCGCCAGCAGTTTTCAACCGGGACAGGGCGTCTACGAGCAGTACTTC | CASSFQPGQGVYEQYF
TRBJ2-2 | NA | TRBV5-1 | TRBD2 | TGCGCCAGCAGCTTGGCCGGGACTACAAACACCGGGGAGCTGTTTTTT | CASSLAGTTNTGELFF
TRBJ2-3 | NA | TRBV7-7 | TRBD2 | TGTGCTAGCAGCTTACTAGCGGGTACGGGTAACACAGATACGCAGTATTTT | CASSLLAGTGNTDTQYF
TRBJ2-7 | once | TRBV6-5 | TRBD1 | TGTGCCAGCAGTTACCAGAGGACAGGGGACCGCTACGAGCAGTACTTC | CASSYQRTGDRYEQYF
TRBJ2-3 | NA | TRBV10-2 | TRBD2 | TGCGCCACAGGACTAGCGGGGGGGTCAGATACGCAGTATTTT | CATGLAGGSDTQYF
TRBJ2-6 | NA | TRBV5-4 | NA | TGTGCCAGCAGCCGGCAGGGCTCTGGGGCCAACGTCCTGACTTTC | CASSRQGSGANVLTF
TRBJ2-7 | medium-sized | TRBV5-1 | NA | TGCGCCAGCAGCTTGGTGCCAGGGTTTACCTACGAGCAGTACTTC | CASSLVPGFTYEQYF
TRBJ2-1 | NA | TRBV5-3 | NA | TGTGCCAGAAGCAGCCACAATGAGCAGTTCTTC | CARSSHNEQFF
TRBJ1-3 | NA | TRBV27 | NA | TGTGCCAGCAGTGCCTTTTCGGGGAAAAGGGGGACCATATATTTT | CASSAFSGKRGTIYF
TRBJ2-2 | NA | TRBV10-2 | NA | TGCGCCAGCAGATTGGGACTGGGCGACACCGGGGAGCTGTTTTTT | CASRLGLGDTGELFF
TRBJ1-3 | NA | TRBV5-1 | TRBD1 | TGCGCCAGCAGCTTGGTACAGGGGGCTGGAAACACCATATATTTT | CASSLVQGAGNTIYF
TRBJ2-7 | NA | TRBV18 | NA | TGTGCCAGCTCATCAGACAGCTACGAGCAGTACTTC | CASSSDSYEQYF
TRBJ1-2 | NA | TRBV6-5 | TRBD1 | TGTGCCAGCAGTTACGATGGCAGGGGGAGATATGGCTACACCTTC | CASSYDGRGRYGYTF
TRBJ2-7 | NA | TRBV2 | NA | TGTGCCAGCAGTGCCCCGACAACTTTTTACGAGCAGTACTTC | CASSAPTTFYEQYF
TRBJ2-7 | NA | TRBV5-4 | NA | TGTGCCAGCAGCTCAAGAGGGCTTGAGCAGTACTTC | CASSSRGLEQYF
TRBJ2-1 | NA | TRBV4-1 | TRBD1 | TGCGCCAGCAGCCGGGACAGGGTAGGATACAATGAGCAGTTCTTC | CASSRDRVGYNEQFF
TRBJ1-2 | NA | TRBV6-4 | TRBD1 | TGTGCCAGCAGCCCCGGACAGGGAAACTATGGCTACACCTTC | CASSPGQGNYGYTF
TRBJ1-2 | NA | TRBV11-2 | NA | TGTGCCAGCAACTTTGGGGGACTGCCTAACTATGGCTACACCTTC | CASNFGGLPNYGYTF
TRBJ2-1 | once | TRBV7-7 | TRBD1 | TGTGCTAGCAGCTTAGCAAAGGGGGCGGGCAATGAGCAGTTCTTC | CASSLAKGAGNEQFF
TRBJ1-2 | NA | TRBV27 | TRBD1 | TGTGCCAGCAGTCCCCAGGACAGGGTCTATGGCTACACCTTC | CASSPQDRVYGYTF
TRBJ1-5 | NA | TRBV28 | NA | TGTGCCAGCAGTTTAATCCAGGGTAACCCTACTTATAGCAATCAGCCCCAGCATTTT | CASSLIQGNPTYSNQPQHF
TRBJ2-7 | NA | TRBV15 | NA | TGTGCCACCAGCGGAAGGACGGGAGCCTACGAGCAGTACTTC | CATSGRTGAYEQYF
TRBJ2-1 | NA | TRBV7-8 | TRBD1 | TGTGCCAGCAGCACCCGACAGGGCTACAATGAGCAGTTCTTC | CASSTRQGYNEQFF
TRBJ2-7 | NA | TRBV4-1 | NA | TGCGCCAGCAGCCAATGGACAAAGACCTACGAGCAGTACTTC | CASSQWTKTYEQYF
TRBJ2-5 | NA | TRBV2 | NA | TGTGCCAGCAGGTGGAGCGGAGCTCCCCAAGAGACCCAGTACTTC | CASRWSGAPQETQYF
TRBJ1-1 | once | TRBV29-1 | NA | TGCAGCCCCAAAGCAAATACGAACACTGAAGCTTTCTTT | CSPKANTNTEAFF
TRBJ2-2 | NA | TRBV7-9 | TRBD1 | TGTGCCAGCAGCTACGGACAGGGCACCGGGGAGCTGTTTTTT | CASSYGQGTGELFF
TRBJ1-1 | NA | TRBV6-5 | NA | TGTGCCAGCAGGCCTGCGGGGACGAACACTGAAGCTTTCTTT | CASRPAGTNTEAFF
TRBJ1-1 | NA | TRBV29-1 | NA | TGCAGCGTTGAGCAGCTGGGCAGAACCCAGAACACTGAAGCTTTCTTT | CSVEQLGRTQNTEAFF
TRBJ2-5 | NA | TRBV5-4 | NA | TGTGCCAGCAGCTCGCGGGGAAAGGGCCTGGGGGAGACCCAGTACTTC | CASSSRGKGLGETQYF
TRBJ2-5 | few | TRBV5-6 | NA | TGTGCCAGCAGCTTGCGCGGGGACCCGGTGCAAGAGACCCAGTACTTC | CASSLRGDPVQETQYF
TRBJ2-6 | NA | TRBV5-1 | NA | TGCGCCAGCAGCACGGACGGGGGGCCTGGGGCCAACGTCCTGACTTTC | CASSTDGGPGANVLTF
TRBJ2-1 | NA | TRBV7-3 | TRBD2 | TGTGCCAGCAGCTTAAGGGGAGGGTCCTACAATGAGCAGTTCTTC | CASSLRGGSYNEQFF
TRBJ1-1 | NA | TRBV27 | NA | TGTGCCAGCAGTCCCCGACAGAATGAAGCTTTCTTT | CASSPRQNEAFF
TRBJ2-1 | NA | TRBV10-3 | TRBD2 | TGTGCCATCAGTGAGTCGGAGGGACTAGGGAACAATGAGCAGTTCTTC | CAISESEGLGNNEQFF
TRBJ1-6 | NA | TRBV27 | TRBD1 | TGTGCCAGCAGCCCAGGGACAGCTAATTCACCCCTCCACTTT | CASSPGTANSPLHF
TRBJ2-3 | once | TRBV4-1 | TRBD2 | TGCGCCAGCAGCTCGCTAGCGGGAGTCGGCACAGATACGCAGTATTTT | CASSSLAGVGTDTQYF
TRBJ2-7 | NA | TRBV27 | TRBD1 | TGTGCCAGCAGTGCCAGTGGGACAGGGTTTTCCGAGCAGTACTTC | CASSASGTGFSEQYF
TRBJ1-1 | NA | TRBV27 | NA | TGTGCCAGCAGTTTTATTGCCGCAGGGGTGAACACTGAAGCTTTCTTT | CASSFIAAGVNTEAFF
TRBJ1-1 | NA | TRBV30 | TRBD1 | TGTGCCTGGAGGATGACAGGGGTGAACACTGAAGCTTTCTTT | CAWRMTGVNTEAFF
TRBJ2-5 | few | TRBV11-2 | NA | TGTGCCAGCAGCTTAGAGTTAGCGGCGGGGCAAGAGACCCAGTACTTC | CASSLELAAGQETQYF
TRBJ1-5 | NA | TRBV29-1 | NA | TGCAGCGTTGGTGCCCTGGGGGGGCCCCAGCATTTT | CSVGALGGPQHF
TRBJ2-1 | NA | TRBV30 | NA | TGTGCCTGGAGTTTGGGGCGGCCATACAATGAGCAGTTCTTC | CAWSLGRPYNEQFF
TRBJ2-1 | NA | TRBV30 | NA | TGTGCCTGGAGCGCCGCGGTGGGTGAGCAGTTCTTC | CAWSAAVGEQFF
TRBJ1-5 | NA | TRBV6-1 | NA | TGTGCCAGCAGTGAAGCTCCTCCAGGGGTCAATCAGCCCCAGCATTTT | CASSEAPPGVNQPQHF
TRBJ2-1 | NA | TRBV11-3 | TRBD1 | TGTGCCAGCAGCTTAGATGTGCAGGGGGCGAAGTTCTTC | CASSLDVQGAKFF
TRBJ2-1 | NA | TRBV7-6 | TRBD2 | TGTGCCAGCAGGAAACTAGCGGAGTACAATGAGCAGTTCTTC | CASRKLAEYNEQFF
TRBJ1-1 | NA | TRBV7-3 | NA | TGTGCCAGCAGCTTAGGGGCAGGGCGTAACACTGAAGCTTTCTTT | CASSLGAGRNTEAFF
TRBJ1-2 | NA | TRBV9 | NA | TGTGCCAGCAGCGTGGGGGGGCTTGGCTACACCTTC | CASSVGGLGYTF
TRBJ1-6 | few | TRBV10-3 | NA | TGTGCCATCGGAGGCCAGAACAATTCACCCCTCCACTTT | CAIGGQNNSPLHF
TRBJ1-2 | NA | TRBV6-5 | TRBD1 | TGTGCCAGCAGGGAACCGGGACAGGTATATGGCTACACCTTC | CASREPGQVYGYTF
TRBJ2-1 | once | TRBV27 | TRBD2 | TGTGCCAGCAGTCCACTCGGGACTAGCGGCTACAATGAGCAGTTCTTC | CASSPLGTSGYNEQFF
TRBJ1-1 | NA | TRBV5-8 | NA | TGTGCCAGCAGCTTGGTGTCAGGCTGGCGTGAAGCTTTCTTT | CASSLVSGWREAFF
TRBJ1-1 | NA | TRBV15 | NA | TGTGCCACCAGCAGAGACCGCGGGGGGGGGCCCACTGAAGCTTTCTTT | CATSRDRGGGPTEAFF